This T cell receptor (beta chain) was found in a study of T-cell memory formation after mild COVID-19 (dated by TCRdb to the early 2020s). A note on the overall study: Most TCR sequence clusters were specific to one of the two donors. Longitudinal TCRalpha and TCRbeta repertoire sequencing tracked T-cell clones expanding and contracting after mild COVID-19 in a couple of donors. Two young, previously healthy adult volunteers, one female and one male, were included in the cohort. Overall study outcomes, separate from this receptor: Clones contracting from day 15 to 85 had balanced CD4/CD8 phenotypes, while a second wave expanding from day 15 to 37 was biased towards CD4+. The study covered only two mild cases, and larger cohorts including severe cases with pre-infection samples were considered necessary. Some responding clones were detected in pre-infection memory, which suggested that pre-existing cross-reactive memory T cells had joined the SARS-CoV-2 response. Contracting CD4+ clones appeared mostly in the CM and EM memory subsets, whereas CD8+ clones were enriched in EMRA. The second-wave clones that peaked on day 37 were not confirmed to be SARS-CoV-2 specific.

Ficoll-Paque density gradient centrifugation was used to isolate PBMCs. Reads for this sample came from an Illumina NovaSeq 6000. TCRalpha and TCRbeta cDNA libraries were built by 5'RACE with constant-segment primers, adding sample barcodes and unique molecular identifiers. Trizol reagent was used to extract RNA from every sample. Libraries were amplified in two PCR steps, with a second sample barcode and Illumina TruSeq adapters added in the second step. Libraries were sequenced on an Illumina NovaSeq with 2 x 150 bp paired-end reads. In the authors' own workflow: The reads were demultiplexed and collapsed into UMI-guided consensus sequences using migec v1.2.7. With mixcr v2.1.11, UMI consensuses were aligned to TRA and TRB V and J templates and assembled into clonotypes. Clonotypes were classified as expanded or contracted when called significant by both edgeR and NoisET, with noise models trained on biological replicates. For edgeR calls, the thresholds were a false discovery rate-adjusted p below 0.01 and a log2 fold-change of 1. As an exploratory analysis of dynamics, max-normalized trajectories of the 1000 most abundant clonotypes were examined with PCA combined with hierarchical clustering. Separately sequenced CD4+ and CD8+ repertoires were used to assign a CD4 or CD8 phenotype to each responding clone. Using fastp at Q25 and MiXCR, TCRdb reprocessed the public reads and kept productive beta chains. When rows share a CDR3 protein, they turn into one entry using the most common DNA and genes. TCRdb's processing, not the authors' own work, is the source of the V and J calls. The sample data list 250,000 or so distinct CDR3 sequences, and roughly 10% of these were observed just once. The top ten clones comprise roughly a fifth of the sample.

This clonotype was seen more than once but under ten times. Its recognized antigen is unknown. Base qualities are missing; no much larger clone stands one base away. The source is a man aged 18 to 30 who had mild COVID-19 (a few samples of this study predate the infection). The sample titles of this study are shuffled in the database, so cell type and time point are left out; the donor was told from shared clones. The sequencing input was PBMCs or a T cell subset sorted from them (not recorded which).

The bases are TGTGCCAGCAGCTCTTCTCTTGGGTTCACTGAAGCTTTCTTT. This gives the protein CASSSSLGFTEAFF. The sequence is built from TRBV7-9 and TRBJ1-1, with the D gene not confidently named. V and J are truncated by 4 bases and 4 bases respectively, leaving an intervening sequence of 13 bases. The CDR3, cysteine through phenylalanine, is 14 amino acids long. The kept DNA is CDR3 alone, 42 bases in frame from the first base. CDR1 and CDR2 (SEHNR, FQNEAQ) derive from the germline V gene (reference sequence).